This passage covers 26 T cell receptor beta chains from one sample sequenced in a study of metastatic and nonmetastatic thyroid tumors. Prior to thyroid surgery, none of the patients had received any treatment. TCRdb called clones again from the PCR reads with MiXCR. This table holds some 20,000 clones, roughly a fifth found once. The sequenced sample consisted of tumor tissue. All receptors come from a female donor with papillary thyroid cancer or a benign thyroid nodule (not recorded which). Some clones in this sample may be carry-over from other donors' samples.

This clone was detected many times. V is TRBV20-1 and J is TRBJ1-1; D uncertain. The CDR3 is 12 amino acids. Per germline, CDR1 DFQATT and CDR2 SNEGSKA (reference sequence). Trimming shortened V by 3 bases and J by 3 bases, and 8 bases separated the two germline ends. The CDR3 bases are TGCAGTGCTAGCCCGGTCTACACTGAAGCTTTCTTT. The encoded protein is CSASPVYTEAFF.

This clone has at least ten counts. V and J are TRBV6-1 and TRBJ2-1; 9 bases are a match to TRBD1. The CDR3 is 15 amino acids. V lost 5 bases to trimming and J lost 6 bases; unmatched junction nucleotides: 8. CDR1 MNHNS and CDR2 SASEGT come from the germline V gene. This CDR3 reads CASSSIRTGANEQFF. As DNA, the CDR3 is TGTGCCAGCAGTTCAATTAGGACAGGGGCCAATGAGCAGTTCTTC.

This clone was counted a few times. Just one base apart from a much larger clone, this may be a read error. V and J are TRBV29-1 and TRBJ2-7; the D gene is possibly TRBD2 (5 bases). The CDR3 length is 11 residues. Germline V gives CDR1 SQVTM, CDR2 ANQGSEA. V lost 8 bases and J 7 bases, leaving 15 bases between the germline ends. For the CDR3, the DNA is TGCAGCATTGCGGACGGGGAAGAGCAGTACTTC. Encoded protein: CSIADGEEQYF.

This clone was recorded many times. CDR3 nucleotides: TGTGCCAGCAGGCCCGGACTGAACTACGAGCAGTACTTC. Amino acid sequence: CASRPGLNYEQYF. The chain combines TRBV6-1 with TRBJ2-7, with a weak D call TRBD2 (5 bases). This CDR3 is built from 13 residues. Germline V gene sequence: CDR1 MNHNS, CDR2 SASEGT. The germline V and J ends were trimmed by 6 bases and 3 bases, with 12 bases remaining between them.

In its sample, this clone was seen many times. This sequence joins TRBV30 and TRBJ2-5; D perhaps matches TRBD2 (5 bases). CDR1 and CDR2 from the germline V gene are GTSNPN and SVGIG (reference sequence). Trimming stripped 2 bases from V and 0 bases from J, with 13 bases between. The CDR3 extends over 15 amino acids. For the CDR3, the DNA is TGTGCCTGGAGTCGGGGAAATTCGTACCAAGAGACCCAGTACTTC. This encodes CAWSRGNSYQETQYF. Combining the CDR3 with reference TRBV30 and TRBJ2-5 gives the whole variable domain SQTIHQWPATLVQPVGSPLSLECTVEGTSNPNLYWYRQAAGRGLQLLFYSVGIGQISSEVPQNLSASRPQDRQFILSSKKLLLSDSGFYLCAWSRGNSYQETQYFGPGTRLLVL.

This clone was seen only a few times. The chain combines TRBV6-1 with TRBJ2-7; D gene unclear. V was trimmed by 5 bases and J by 3 bases, leaving 8 bases between them. Germline V gives CDR1 MNHNS, CDR2 SASEGT. The CDR3 covers 12 residues. Here the CDR3 DNA reads TGTGCCAGCAGTCCCTTTCACTACGAGCAGTACTTC. Translating gives CASSPFHYEQYF.

In this sample, this clone turned up many times. The genes are TRBV28 and TRBJ1-5, with D uncertain. Trimming pared 3 bases from V and 4 bases from J, leaving 10 bases between. Germline V gene lookup returns CDR1 MDHEN and CDR2 SYDVKM. The length of the CDR3 is 14 residues. CDR3 nucleotide sequence: TGTGCCAGCAGTTTTGGGCAGGTAAATCAGCCCCAGCATTTT. This encodes CASSFGQVNQPQHF.

This clone showed up many times. The chain is built from TRBV20-1 and TRBJ2-3; TRBD2 is a possible D gene (6 bases). The V end lost 3 bases, the J end lost 6 bases, and 10 bases lay between the germline ends. The CDR3 is 12 residues long. Germline-derived CDR1 and CDR2 are DFQATT and SNEGSKA (reference sequence). The CDR3 loop reads CSASGRSDTQYF. CDR3 nucleotides: TGCAGTGCTAGCGGGAGATCGGATACGCAGTATTTT.

There are many counts of this clone. This chain connects TRBV6-2 or TRBV6-3 to TRBJ2-3; 12 nucleotides agree with TRBD1. This CDR3 has 14 residues. V shed 5 bases, J shed 4 bases, and the junction held 1 base outside the gene matches. Looked up from germline, CDR1 is MNHEY and CDR2 is SVGEGT. CDR3 bases: TGTGCCAGCAGTGGGACAGGGGGCGCAGATACGCAGTATTTT. Translation gives CASSGTGGADTQYF.

In its sample, this clone was seen many times. V gene TRBV7-8 combines with J gene TRBJ1-1, with D hard to call. Germline assignment: CDR1 SGHVS and CDR2 FQNEAQ. This CDR3 contains 14 residues. V lost 11 bases, J lost 6 bases, and 22 bases lay in between. DNA of the CDR3: TGTGCCGGCACCCAATCTGCGGGTGGAGCTGAAGCTTTCTTT. Translating it yields CAGTQSAGGAEAFF.

V is TRBV18 and J is TRBJ1-2; 11 nucleotides align to TRBD1. Trimming at V came to 3 bases and at J to 8 bases, leaving 5 bases not matched to a gene. The CDR3 extends over 14 amino acids. Germline CDR1 and CDR2: KGHSH and LQKENI. The CDR3 loop reads CASSPGQGAGGYTF. The CDR3 DNA reads as TGTGCCAGCTCACCCGGACAGGGGGCGGGCGGCTACACCTTC.

This clone was seen ten or more times. CDR3: CASSYSGWSYSTDTQYF. DNA for the CDR3: TGTGCCAGCAGTTACTCTGGGTGGTCTTACAGCACAGATACGCAGTATTTT. The chain has TRBV6-5 and TRBJ2-3; D call uncertain. CDR3 length: 17 amino acids. V shed 0 bases and J shed 0 bases, with 13 bases lying between them. Germline V gene sequence: CDR1 MNHEY, CDR2 SVGAGI.

The chain uses TRBV30 and TRBJ1-6; the D is unclear. This CDR3 comprises 12 residues. Deletions cut 4 bases from V and 7 bases from J, with 8 bases between. The germline CDR1 and CDR2 sequences are GTSNPN and SVGIG (reference sequence). The CDR3: CAWTMGNSPLHF. CDR3 bases: TGTGCCTGGACGATGGGGAATTCACCCCTCCACTTT.

Many counts were recorded for this clone. The chain employs TRBV10-1 and TRBJ2-5; D uncertain. The CDR3 has 10 amino acids. V gave up 6 bases and J gave up 5 bases, with 4 bases separating them. Germline CDR1 is WNHNN and CDR2 is SYGVQD (reference sequence). CDR3 nucleotide sequence: TGCGCCAGCAGGGGGGAGACCCAGTACTTC. It translates to CASRGETQYF.

J is TRBJ2-7 and V is TRBV5-1; 9 bases fit TRBD1. Trimming removed 2 bases from V and 6 bases from J; junction bases left unmatched: 15. CDR3 size: 17 residues. Germline-derived CDR1 and CDR2 are SGHRS and YFSETQ. The CDR3 reads CASSFPGTGYERVEQYF. As DNA, the CDR3 is TGCGCCAGCAGCTTTCCTGGGACAGGGTATGAGAGGGTCGAGCAGTACTTC.

There are many counts of this clone. This chain uses TRBV28 with TRBJ1-1; 10 positions agree with TRBD1. CDR1 MDHEN and CDR2 SYDVKM come from the germline V gene. The CDR3 length is 15 residues. J lost 8 bases, V lost 5 bases, and 11 bases had no gene match. The CDR3 DNA sequence: TGTGCCAGCAGTCAACCCGGGACAGGGGCCTTGGAAGCTTTCTTT. Protein sequence: CASSQPGTGALEAFF.

This clone was counted only a few times. The V and J genes are TRBV7-2 and TRBJ1-1; D remains ambiguous. The CDR3 length is 14 residues. Between the trimmed V and J ends, which lost 3 bases and 0 bases, there was a span of 8 bases. Germline values: CDR1 SGHTA, CDR2 FQGNSA. The CDR3 sequence: CASSFPWVNTEAFF. CDR3 coding DNA: TGTGCCAGCAGCTTTCCGTGGGTGAACACTGAAGCTTTCTTT.

The rearrangement links TRBV5-1 to TRBJ2-3; 8 bases match TRBD1. The J call may be faulty, since TRBJ1-5 better matches the DNA end. The CDR3 runs 16 residues. The germline gives CDR1 SGHRS, CDR2 YFSETQ. The CDR3 DNA reads as TGCGCCAGCAGCTTGGGCTCAGGGGGCGCGAAAGATACGCAGCATTTT. This sequence encodes CASSLGSGGAKDTQHF.

This clone was recorded many times. The rearrangement links TRBV6-1 to TRBJ1-3; D uncertain. The germline CDR1 and CDR2 sequences are MNHNS and SASEGT. The CDR3 totals 15 residues. Trimming took off 3 bases at V and 0 bases at J, with 9 bases between the two ends. The CDR3 here is CASSDPHFSGNTIYF. CDR3 DNA sequence: TGTGCCAGCAGTGATCCCCACTTCTCTGGAAACACCATATATTTT.

This clone is labeled as medium-sized. The J gene is TRBJ1-1, the V gene TRBV15, with TRBD1 matching over 8 bases. CDR3 length equals 14 residues. Losses at the gene ends were 3 bases for V and 4 bases for J; bases not matched to a gene: 4. Germline loops: CDR1 LNHNV, CDR2 YYDKDF (reference sequence). The CDR3 sequence: CATSRDRAGTEAFF. CDR3 bases: TGTGCCACCAGCAGGGACAGGGCAGGCACTGAAGCTTTCTTT.

This clone came up many times. V and J are TRBV19 and TRBJ1-1; 9 bases are shared with TRBD1. Germline trimming cut 6 bases from V and 10 bases from J; bases unmatched to any gene: 9. CDR3 length: 13 residues. Germline-derived CDR1 and CDR2 are LNHDA and SQIVND (reference sequence). The DNA for the CDR3 is TGTGCCAGTAGCGGGGACAGGGATTTTCGAGCTTTCTTT. This translates into CASSGDRDFRAFF. Supplemented by reference TRBV19 and TRBJ1-1, the full variable domain reads DGGITQSPKYLFRKEGQNVTLSCEQNLNHDAMYWYRQDPGQGLRLIYYSQIVNDFQKGDIAEGYSVSREKKESFPLTVTSAQKNPTAFYLCASSGDRDFRAFFGQGTRLTVV.

Many counts were recorded for this clone. This sequence joins TRBV27 and TRBJ2-1; 11 nucleotides line up with TRBD2. CDR1 and CDR2 from the germline V gene are MNHEY and SMNVEV (reference sequence). With 5 bases clipped from V and 3 bases from J, the junction kept 3 bases outside the gene matches. The CDR3 covers 15 residues. The CDR3 region has the DNA TGTGCCAGCAGTGGGGGACTAGCGGTCTACAATGAGCAGTTCTTC. Translated, it gives CASSGGLAVYNEQFF.

This clone was recorded many times. The rearrangement uses TRBV19 and TRBJ1-2; 7 nucleotides line up with TRBD1. V shed 5 bases and J 3 bases; nucleotides not matched to a gene: 6. CDR3 length: 14 residues. Germline V lookup: CDR1 LNHDA, CDR2 SQIVND (reference sequence). This chain's CDR3 is CASSHHTGDYGYTF. Here the CDR3 DNA reads TGTGCCAGTAGTCATCATACAGGGGACTATGGCTACACCTTC.

This clone was picked up many times. With a much larger clone just one base away, this may be a read error. At the DNA level, this CDR3 is encoded by other sequences in the same sample as well. CDR3 nucleotides: TGTGCCAGCAGCTTATTTGGGGCAGGGGGAACCGAAGCTTTCTTT. Its protein product is CASSLFGAGGTEAFF. This sequence joins TRBV7-9 and TRBJ1-1, with TRBD1 identical over 7 bases. The ends lost 2 bases at V and 8 bases at J; junction bases unmatched: 11. Per the germline V gene, CDR1 is SEHNR and CDR2 is FQNEAQ (reference sequence). This CDR3 spans 15 amino acids.

This clone has ten or more counts. The rearrangement uses TRBV10-3 and TRBJ1-1; D unresolved. V was clipped by 10 bases and J by 0 bases, with 15 bases between them. Germline loops: CDR1 ENHRY, CDR2 SYGVKD. This CDR3 spans 14 amino acids. CDR3 DNA sequence: TGTGCCACACGGACGGACGAAATGAACACTGAAGCTTTCTTT. This translates into CATRTDEMNTEAFF.

This clone was picked up many times. Other DNA variants within this sample encode the same CDR3. The gene calls are TRBV6-1 and TRBJ2-5; 7 nucleotides line up with TRBD1. CDR3 length: 14 residues. Germline V CDR1 and CDR2: MNHNS, SASEGT. The ends lost 9 bases at V and 3 bases at J; junction bases unmatched: 10. The CDR3 DNA reads as TGTGCCAGTAGCCCCGGGACAGAAAAAGAGACCCAGTACTTC. As protein: CASSPGTEKETQYF.